A selection of T cell receptor beta chains follows, all from one sample in a study of blood T cell repertoires in COVID-19. Here immunoSEQ multiplex PCR was the method, and the copy in TCRdb shows in-frame clones only, minus some. The sample records about 330,000 clones, 88% being singletons. The sequenced sample consisted of peripheral blood. These receptors were taken from a woman aged 45-65 years with active or convalescent COVID-19. Each CDR3 is given without its conserved first and last residue. The size entry is marked missing in some rows and otherwise reads once, few, many or a size class.

abundance: few; v_gene: TRBV5-1; j_gene: TRBJ2-5; CDR3aa: ASSSVAGVVETQY
abundance: few; v_gene: TRBV5-5; j_gene: TRBJ1-2; CDR3aa: ASSLDRNYGYT
abundance: .; v_gene: TRBV28; j_gene: TRBJ2-5; CDR3aa: ASSYASQGWQETQY
abundance: .; v_gene: TRBV29-1; j_gene: TRBJ2-2; CDR3aa: SVPGTDRKELF
abundance: .; v_gene: TRBV21-1; j_gene: TRBJ2-5; CDR3aa: ASSKGRRGRGTQY
abundance: .; v_gene: TRBV5-1; j_gene: TRBJ2-7; CDR3aa: ASSLAGQGDEQY
abundance: .; v_gene: TRBV7-2; j_gene: TRBJ2-1; CDR3aa: ASSRNPGQGANEQF
abundance: .; v_gene: TRBV6-6; j_gene: TRBJ2-5; CDR3aa: ASSTRGRETQY
abundance: once; v_gene: TRBV18; j_gene: TRBJ2-3; CDR3aa: ASSPGLAGTDTQY
abundance: .; v_gene: TRBV7-3; j_gene: TRBJ1-1; CDR3aa: ASSLSGRAGEAF
abundance: once; v_gene: TRBV19; j_gene: TRBJ1-4; CDR3aa: ASSITGATNEKLF
abundance: few; v_gene: TRBV5-1; j_gene: TRBJ1-5; CDR3aa: ASSLGGGNQPQH
abundance: few; v_gene: TRBV2; j_gene: TRBJ2-3; CDR3aa: ASGSEDYSTDTQY
abundance: .; v_gene: TRBV7-3; j_gene: TRBJ2-2; CDR3aa: ASSVDRGSGELF
abundance: .; v_gene: TRBV7-9; j_gene: TRBJ1-3; CDR3aa: ASSLIGEEVLDTIY
abundance: .; v_gene: TRBV10-1; j_gene: TRBJ1-4; CDR3aa: ASSEGRLNEKLF
abundance: .; v_gene: TRBV6-5; j_gene: TRBJ2-2; CDR3aa: ASRRSGELF
abundance: .; v_gene: TRBV28; j_gene: TRBJ2-1; CDR3aa: ASSRTGNQNGGEQF
abundance: .; v_gene: TRBV7-9; j_gene: TRBJ1-2; CDR3aa: ASSLVTPETGDYGYT
abundance: .; v_gene: TRBV6-2/TRBV6-3; j_gene: TRBJ1-6; CDR3aa: ASSFRVPHSALH
abundance: few; v_gene: TRBV7-9; j_gene: TRBJ2-7; CDR3aa: ASSPGRTSGGGDEQY
abundance: .; v_gene: TRBV19; j_gene: TRBJ2-7; CDR3aa: ASSITGFSYEQY
abundance: .; v_gene: TRBV18; j_gene: TRBJ2-1; CDR3aa: ASSPGTSGSRNEQF
abundance: .; v_gene: TRBV5-1; j_gene: TRBJ2-5; CDR3aa: ASSLAGTGEETQY
abundance: .; v_gene: TRBV19; j_gene: TRBJ1-2; CDR3aa: ASSPAPDRNYGYT
abundance: .; v_gene: TRBV5-1; j_gene: TRBJ1-3; CDR3aa: ASSHLVGGGGNTIY
abundance: .; v_gene: TRBV18; j_gene: TRBJ2-7; CDR3aa: ASSPSRDTSYYEQY
abundance: .; v_gene: TRBV27; j_gene: TRBJ1-6; CDR3aa: ASSLDRGYSPLH
abundance: .; v_gene: TRBV3-1/TRBV3-2; j_gene: TRBJ1-2; CDR3aa: ASSHEFRDREYYGYT
abundance: .; v_gene: TRBV18; j_gene: TRBJ1-4; CDR3aa: ASSYGREEKLF
abundance: .; v_gene: TRBV28; j_gene: TRBJ2-7; CDR3aa: ATSGLAGEQY
abundance: .; v_gene: TRBV7-2; j_gene: TRBJ2-7; CDR3aa: ASSITTGVYEQY
abundance: .; v_gene: TRBV28; j_gene: TRBJ2-1; CDR3aa: ASSLTGTSIHNEQF
abundance: .; v_gene: TRBV15; j_gene: TRBJ2-7; CDR3aa: ATSRGVGQNNRGWSYEQY
abundance: .; v_gene: TRBV4-3; j_gene: TRBJ2-7; CDR3aa: ASSPERGFAYEQY
abundance: few; v_gene: TRBV28; j_gene: TRBJ1-2; CDR3aa: ATNEIAGYGYT
abundance: .; v_gene: TRBV19; j_gene: TRBJ1-5; CDR3aa: ASSHTGLRDSNQPQH
abundance: .; v_gene: TRBV30; j_gene: TRBJ1-2; CDR3aa: AWTGDLLGGYT
abundance: .; v_gene: TRBV5-5; j_gene: TRBJ2-7; CDR3aa: ASGPRHGDYEQY
abundance: .; v_gene: TRBV4-2; j_gene: TRBJ2-7; CDR3aa: ASSQEEKHYEQY
abundance: .; v_gene: TRBV11-3; j_gene: TRBJ2-6; CDR3aa: ASSHPDGGSGANVLT
abundance: few; v_gene: TRBV4-2; j_gene: TRBJ2-1; CDR3aa: ASSLRLAGFNEQF
abundance: .; v_gene: TRBV5-1; j_gene: TRBJ1-1; CDR3aa: ASSNQGGAEAF
abundance: .; v_gene: TRBV5-1; j_gene: TRBJ1-4; CDR3aa: ASSLVQGPTGNEKLF
abundance: .; v_gene: TRBV7-8; j_gene: TRBJ2-7; CDR3aa: ASSLATQGSIYEQY
abundance: .; v_gene: TRBV18; j_gene: TRBJ2-6; CDR3aa: ASSPQQGRGANVLT
abundance: .; v_gene: TRBV29-1; j_gene: TRBJ1-2; CDR3aa: SVEPLTLGTGRNWDYGYT
abundance: .; v_gene: TRBV27; j_gene: TRBJ2-1; CDR3aa: ASSPGRGEQF
abundance: once; v_gene: TRBV7-2; j_gene: TRBJ2-2; CDR3aa: ASSLSSLSPPFGLF
abundance: .; v_gene: TRBV3-1/TRBV3-2; j_gene: TRBJ1-2; CDR3aa: ASSLGQART
abundance: .; v_gene: TRBV4-1; j_gene: TRBJ1-2; CDR3aa: ASSLIGGKNRNGYT
abundance: once; v_gene: TRBV7-3; j_gene: TRBJ2-6; CDR3aa: ASSPTPGAGANVLT
abundance: .; v_gene: TRBV5-1; j_gene: TRBJ1-1; CDR3aa: ASSNNIDTEAF
abundance: .; v_gene: TRBV18; j_gene: TRBJ1-1; CDR3aa: ASSLQGRNTEAF
abundance: .; v_gene: TRBV30; j_gene: TRBJ2-1; CDR3aa: AWNVGDRGRYEQF
abundance: .; v_gene: TRBV27; j_gene: TRBJ2-1; CDR3aa: ASSFNSGGGYEQF
abundance: once; v_gene: TRBV19; j_gene: TRBJ2-3; CDR3aa: ASSPGSSTDTQY
abundance: .; v_gene: TRBV6-6; j_gene: TRBJ1-6; CDR3aa: ASRTSGTAVNSPLH
abundance: once; v_gene: TRBV6-5; j_gene: TRBJ2-7; CDR3aa: ASSLGWATGKEQY